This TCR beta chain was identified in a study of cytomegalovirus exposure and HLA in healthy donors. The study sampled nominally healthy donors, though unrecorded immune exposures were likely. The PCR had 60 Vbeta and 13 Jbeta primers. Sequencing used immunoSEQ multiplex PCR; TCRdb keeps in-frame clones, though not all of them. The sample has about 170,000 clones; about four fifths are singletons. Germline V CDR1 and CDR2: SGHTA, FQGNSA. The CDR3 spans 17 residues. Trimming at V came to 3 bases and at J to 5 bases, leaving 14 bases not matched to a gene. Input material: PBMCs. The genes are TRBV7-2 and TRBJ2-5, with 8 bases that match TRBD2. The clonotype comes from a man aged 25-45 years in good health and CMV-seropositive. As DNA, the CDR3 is TGTGCCAGCAGCTTGTACCGCGTCCGGGGGGGCCGTGAGACCCAGTACTTC. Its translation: CASSLYRVRGGRETQYF.